Sequencing of this T cell receptor (beta chain) was carried out in a study of memory CD4+ T cells and cytomegalovirus serostatus. The sort gate was single viable CD3+CD4+CD8-CD45RO+ cells for memory CD4+ T cells. Positive selection with CD4 microbeads enriched total CD4+ T cells. Profiled with immunoSEQ multiplex PCR; TCRdb holds only in-frame clones, not every one. Here the sample spans fewer than 35,000 clones, around 75% being singletons. This clone was observed a few times. This clonotype was sampled from an adult in good health and CMV-seronegative. Source material: memory CD4+ T cells from blood.

The CDR3 reads CASSLAQSRNEKLFF. The CDR3, as DNA: TGCGCCAGCAGCTTGGCACAGTCGCGTAATGAAAAACTGTTTTTT. The rearrangement joins TRBV5-1 to TRBJ1-4; D is undetermined. Germline V gene sequence: CDR1 SGHRS, CDR2 YFSETQ. CDR3 size: 15 residues. Deletions cut 0 bases from V and 4 bases from J, with 10 bases between. Looking up the rest from reference TRBV5-1 and TRBJ1-4 gives the full variable domain: KAGVTQTPRYLIKTRGQQVTLSCSPISGHRSVSWYQQTPGQGLQFLFEYFSETQRNKGNFPGRFSGRQFSNSRSEMNVSTLELGDSALYLCASSLAQSRNEKLFFGSGTQLSVL.